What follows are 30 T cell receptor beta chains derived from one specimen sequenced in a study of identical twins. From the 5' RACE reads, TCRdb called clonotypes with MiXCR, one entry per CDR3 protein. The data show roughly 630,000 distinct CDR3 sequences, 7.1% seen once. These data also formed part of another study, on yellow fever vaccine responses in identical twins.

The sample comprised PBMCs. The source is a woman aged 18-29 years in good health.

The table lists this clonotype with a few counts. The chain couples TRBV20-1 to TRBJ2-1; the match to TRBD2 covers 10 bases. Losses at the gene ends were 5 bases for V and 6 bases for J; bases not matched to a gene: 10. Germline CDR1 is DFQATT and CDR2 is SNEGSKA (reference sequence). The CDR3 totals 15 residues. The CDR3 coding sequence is TGCAGTGCTTCGGGAACTAGCGGGATTGGCAATGAGCAGTTCTTC. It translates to CSASGTSGIGNEQFF.

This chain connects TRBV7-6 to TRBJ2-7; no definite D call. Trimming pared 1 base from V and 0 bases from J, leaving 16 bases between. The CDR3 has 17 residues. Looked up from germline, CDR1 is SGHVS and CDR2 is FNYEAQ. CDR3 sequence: CASSLDLQPFSSYEQYF. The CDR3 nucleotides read TGTGCCAGCAGCTTAGATTTACAGCCTTTTAGCTCCTACGAGCAGTACTTC. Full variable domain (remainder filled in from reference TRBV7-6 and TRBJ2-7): GAGVSQSPRYKVTKRGQDVALRCDPISGHVSLYWYRQALGQGPEFLTYFNYEAQQDKSGLPNDRFSAERPEGSISTLTIQRTEQRDSAMYRCASSLDLQPFSSYEQYFGPGTRLTVT.

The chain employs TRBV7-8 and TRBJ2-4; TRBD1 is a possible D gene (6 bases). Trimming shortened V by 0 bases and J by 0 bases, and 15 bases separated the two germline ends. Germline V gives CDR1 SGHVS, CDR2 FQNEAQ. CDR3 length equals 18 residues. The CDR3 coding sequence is TGTGCCAGCAGCTTAGCGACAGGTCGGAATTTAGCCAAAAACATTCAGTACTTC. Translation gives CASSLATGRNLAKNIQYF.

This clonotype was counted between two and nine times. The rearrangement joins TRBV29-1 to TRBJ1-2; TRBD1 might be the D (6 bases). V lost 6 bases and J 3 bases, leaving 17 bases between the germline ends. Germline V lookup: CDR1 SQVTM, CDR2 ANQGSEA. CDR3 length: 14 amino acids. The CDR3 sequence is CSVSLAGGDYGYTF. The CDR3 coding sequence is TGCAGCGTCTCCCTGGCGGGGGGCGACTATGGCTACACCTTC.

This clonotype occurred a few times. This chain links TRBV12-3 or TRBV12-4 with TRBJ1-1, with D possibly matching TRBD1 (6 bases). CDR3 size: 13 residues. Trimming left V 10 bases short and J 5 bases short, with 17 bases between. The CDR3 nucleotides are TGTGCCACCGCGGGGGGGGGCCAAACTGAAGCTTTCTTT. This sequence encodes CATAGGGQTEAFF.

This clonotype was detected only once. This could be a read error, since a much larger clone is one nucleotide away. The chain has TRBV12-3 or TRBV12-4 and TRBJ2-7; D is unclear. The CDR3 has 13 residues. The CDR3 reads CANSFLLGYEQYF. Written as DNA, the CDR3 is TGTGCCAACAGTTTCCTGTTAGGCTACGAGCAGTACTTC.

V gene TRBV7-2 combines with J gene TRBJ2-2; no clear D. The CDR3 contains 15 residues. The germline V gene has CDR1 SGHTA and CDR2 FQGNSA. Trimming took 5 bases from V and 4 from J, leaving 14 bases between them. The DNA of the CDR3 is TGTGCCAGCAGCCGTGGTATGCAGCGCACCGGGGAGCTGTTTTTT. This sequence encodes CASSRGMQRTGELFF.

In DNA, the CDR3 is TGTGCCAGCAGCCAAAAGACTAGCGGGAGGAATGAGCAGTTCTTC. Amino acid sequence: CASSQKTSGRNEQFF. The chain links TRBV7-2 to TRBJ2-1, with 13 nucleotides matching TRBD2. The J segment lost 7 bases and the V segment lost 5 bases, leaving 5 bases of the junction unmatched. There are 15 residues in the CDR3. Per the germline V gene, CDR1 is SGHTA and CDR2 is FQGNSA.

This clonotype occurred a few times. The CDR3 loop is CASSLKGTGGVYEQYV. CDR3 nucleotides: TGTGCCAGCAGCTTAAAAGGGACAGGGGGAGTCTACGAGCAGTACGTC. The chain employs TRBV7-8 and TRBJ2-7, with 11 bases identical to TRBD1. Germline V gene lookup returns CDR1 SGHVS and CDR2 FQNEAQ. The junction had 6 bases not matched to a gene; V was cut back by 2 bases and J by 3 bases. The CDR3 loop spans 16 amino acids.

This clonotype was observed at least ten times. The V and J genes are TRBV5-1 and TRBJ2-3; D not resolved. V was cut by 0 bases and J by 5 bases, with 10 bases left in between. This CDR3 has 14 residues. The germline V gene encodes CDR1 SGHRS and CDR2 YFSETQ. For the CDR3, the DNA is TGCGCCAGCAGCTTGGCCCGACCACAAGATACGCAGTATTTT. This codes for CASSLARPQDTQYF.

The DNA for the CDR3 is TGTGCCAGCTCACCACCGTCCAGCAACTATGGCTACACCTTC. It codes for CASSPPSSNYGYTF. This rearrangement joins TRBV18 to TRBJ1-2; no firm D call. CDR3 length: 14 residues. The V and J ends lost 0 bases and 2 bases respectively, with 7 bases between them. Germline-derived CDR1 and CDR2 are KGHSH and LQKENI.

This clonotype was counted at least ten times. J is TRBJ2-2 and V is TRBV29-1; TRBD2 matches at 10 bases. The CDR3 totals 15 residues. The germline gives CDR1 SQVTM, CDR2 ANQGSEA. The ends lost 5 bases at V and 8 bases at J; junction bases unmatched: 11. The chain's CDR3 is CSVLIGASGSGELFF. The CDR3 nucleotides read TGCAGCGTTCTGATCGGGGCTAGCGGGAGTGGGGAGCTGTTTTTT.

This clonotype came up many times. The CDR3 DNA sequence: TGCGCCAGCAGCTCTCTAACTAAACCCGGGGAGCTGTTTTTT. Translation gives CASSSLTKPGELFF. The chain is built from TRBV5-1 and TRBJ2-2; D remains ambiguous. The germline V gene encodes CDR1 SGHRS and CDR2 YFSETQ. Deletions cut 3 bases from V and 6 bases from J, with 12 bases between. The CDR3 extends over 14 amino acids.

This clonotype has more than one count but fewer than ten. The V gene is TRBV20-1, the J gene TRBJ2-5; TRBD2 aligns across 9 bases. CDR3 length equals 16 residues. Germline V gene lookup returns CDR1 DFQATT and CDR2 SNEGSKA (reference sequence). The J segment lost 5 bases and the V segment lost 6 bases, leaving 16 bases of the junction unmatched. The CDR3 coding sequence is TGCAGTGCGGGTCTTCAGGCGGGAGGGCCGTGGGAGACCCAGTACTTC. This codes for CSAGLQAGGPWETQYF.

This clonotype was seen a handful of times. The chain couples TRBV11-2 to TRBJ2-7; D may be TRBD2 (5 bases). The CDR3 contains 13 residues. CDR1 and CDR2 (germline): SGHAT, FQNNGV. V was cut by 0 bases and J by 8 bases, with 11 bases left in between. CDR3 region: CASSLDRRGKQYV. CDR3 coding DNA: TGTGCCAGCAGCTTAGATAGACGGGGAAAGCAGTACGTC.

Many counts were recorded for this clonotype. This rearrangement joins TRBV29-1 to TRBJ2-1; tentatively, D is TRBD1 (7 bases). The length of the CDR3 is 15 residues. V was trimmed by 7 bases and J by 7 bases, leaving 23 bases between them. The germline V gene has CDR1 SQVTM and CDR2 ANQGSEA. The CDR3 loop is CSASPHPAGGNEQFF. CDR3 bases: TGCAGCGCCTCCCCACACCCGGCAGGGGGGAATGAGCAGTTCTTC.

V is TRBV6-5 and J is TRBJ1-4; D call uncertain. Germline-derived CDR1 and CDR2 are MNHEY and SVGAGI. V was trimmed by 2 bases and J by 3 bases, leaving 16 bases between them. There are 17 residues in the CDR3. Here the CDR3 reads CASSYETRIWANEKLFF. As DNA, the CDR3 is TGTGCCAGCAGTTACGAGACGAGAATCTGGGCTAATGAAAAACTGTTTTTT.

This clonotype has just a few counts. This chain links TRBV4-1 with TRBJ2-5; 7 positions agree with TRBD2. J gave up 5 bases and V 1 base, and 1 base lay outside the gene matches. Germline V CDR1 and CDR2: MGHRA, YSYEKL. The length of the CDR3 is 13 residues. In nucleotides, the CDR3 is TGCGCCAGCAGCCAAGGGGAGGGCGAGACCCAGTACTTC. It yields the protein CASSQGEGETQYF.

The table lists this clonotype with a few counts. The CDR3 nucleotides read TGTGCCAGCAGTATCAGGGCCCCAGAGAGCACAGATACGCAGTATTTT. It yields the protein CASSIRAPESTDTQYF. The chain carries TRBV27 and TRBJ2-3; D may be TRBD1 (5 bases). Looked up from germline, CDR1 is MNHEY and CDR2 is SMNVEV (reference sequence). V dropped 5 bases and J dropped 0 bases, with 15 bases sitting between them. CDR3 length equals 16 residues.

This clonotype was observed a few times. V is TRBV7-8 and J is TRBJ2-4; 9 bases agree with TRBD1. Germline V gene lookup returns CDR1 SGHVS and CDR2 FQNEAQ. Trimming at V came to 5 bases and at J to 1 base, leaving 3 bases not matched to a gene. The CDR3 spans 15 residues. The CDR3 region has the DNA TGTGCCAGCAGCATGACAGGGGGGGCCAAAAACATTCAGTACTTC. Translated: CASSMTGGAKNIQYF.

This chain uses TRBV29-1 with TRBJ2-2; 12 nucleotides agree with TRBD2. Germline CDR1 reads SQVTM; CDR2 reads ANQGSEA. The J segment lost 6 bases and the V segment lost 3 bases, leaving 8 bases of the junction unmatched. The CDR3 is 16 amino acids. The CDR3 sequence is CSVEASGRANAGELFF. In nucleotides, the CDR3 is TGCAGCGTTGAGGCTAGCGGGAGGGCCAATGCCGGGGAGCTGTTTTTT.

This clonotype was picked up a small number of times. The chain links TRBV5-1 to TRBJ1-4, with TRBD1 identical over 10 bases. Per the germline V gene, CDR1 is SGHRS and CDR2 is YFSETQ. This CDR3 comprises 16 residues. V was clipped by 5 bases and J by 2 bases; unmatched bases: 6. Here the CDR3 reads CASSFGQGGTNEKLFF. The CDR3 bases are TGCGCCAGCAGTTTCGGACAGGGGGGGACTAATGAAAAACTGTTTTTT. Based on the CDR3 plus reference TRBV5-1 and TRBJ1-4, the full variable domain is KAGVTQTPRYLIKTRGQQVTLSCSPISGHRSVSWYQQTPGQGLQFLFEYFSETQRNKGNFPGRFSGRQFSNSRSEMNVSTLELGDSALYLCASSFGQGGTNEKLFFGSGTQLSVL.

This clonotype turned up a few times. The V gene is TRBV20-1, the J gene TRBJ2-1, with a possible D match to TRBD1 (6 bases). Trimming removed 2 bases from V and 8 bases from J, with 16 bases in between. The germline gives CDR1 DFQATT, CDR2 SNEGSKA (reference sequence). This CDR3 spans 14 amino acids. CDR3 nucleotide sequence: TGCAGTGCTAGAAGTCAGGGGATCCGCGATGAGCAGTTCTTC. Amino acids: CSARSQGIRDEQFF.

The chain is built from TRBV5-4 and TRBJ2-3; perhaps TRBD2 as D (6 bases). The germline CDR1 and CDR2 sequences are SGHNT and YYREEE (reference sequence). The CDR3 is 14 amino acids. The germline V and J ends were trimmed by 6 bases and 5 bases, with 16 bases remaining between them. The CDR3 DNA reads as TGTGCCAGCACCCCTTTGGGGGGTCGAGATACGCAGTATTTT. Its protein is CASTPLGGRDTQYF.

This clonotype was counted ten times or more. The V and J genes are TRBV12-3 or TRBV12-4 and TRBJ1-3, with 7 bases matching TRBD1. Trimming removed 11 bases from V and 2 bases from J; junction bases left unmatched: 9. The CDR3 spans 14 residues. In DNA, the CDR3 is TGTGCCTCCAGGGGGTCACTAACTGGAAACACCATATATTTT. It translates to CASRGSLTGNTIYF.

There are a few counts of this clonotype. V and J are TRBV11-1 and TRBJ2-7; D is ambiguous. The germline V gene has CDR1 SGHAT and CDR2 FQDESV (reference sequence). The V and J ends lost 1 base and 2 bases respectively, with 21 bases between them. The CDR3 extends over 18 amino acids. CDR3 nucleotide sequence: TGTGCCAGCAGCTTAGTTCCACCGACGGTGAACCGGCCCTACGAGCAGTACTTC. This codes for CASSLVPPTVNRPYEQYF.

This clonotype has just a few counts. CDR3 nucleotides: TGTGCCAGTAGTATAGATCTCAGCCAAGAGACCCAGTACTTC. It yields the protein CASSIDLSQETQYF. The J gene is TRBJ2-5, the V gene TRBV19; unclear D gene. CDR1 LNHDA and CDR2 SQIVND come from the germline V gene (reference sequence). V was clipped by 0 bases and J by 1 base, with 6 bases between them. The CDR3 has 14 residues.

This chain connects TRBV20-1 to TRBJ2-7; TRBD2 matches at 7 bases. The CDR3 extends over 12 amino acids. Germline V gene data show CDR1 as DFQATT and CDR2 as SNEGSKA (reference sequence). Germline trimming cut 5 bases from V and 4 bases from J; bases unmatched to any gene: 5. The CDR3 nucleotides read TGCAGTGCTCTTGCGGGAGTTTACGAGCAGTACTTC. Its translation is CSALAGVYEQYF.

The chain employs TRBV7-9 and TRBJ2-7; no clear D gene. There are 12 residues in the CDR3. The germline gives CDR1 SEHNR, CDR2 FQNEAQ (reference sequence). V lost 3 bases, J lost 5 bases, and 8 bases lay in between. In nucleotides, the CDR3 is TGTGCCAGCAGCTTTCCCAGCGACGAGCAGTACTTC. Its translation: CASSFPSDEQYF.

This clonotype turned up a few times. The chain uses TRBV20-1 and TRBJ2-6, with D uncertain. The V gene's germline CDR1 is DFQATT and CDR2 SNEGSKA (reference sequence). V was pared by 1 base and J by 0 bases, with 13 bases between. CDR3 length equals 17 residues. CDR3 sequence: CSARAGIFASGANVLTF. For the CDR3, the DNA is TGCAGTGCTAGAGCCGGAATTTTCGCCTCTGGGGCCAACGTCCTGACTTTC.